Listed below are T cell receptor beta chains from one sample, sequenced in a study of CD8 T cells in ankylosing spondylitis. TCRdb passed the 5' RACE reads through MiXCR, listing each CDR3 protein once. The sample has 150,000 to 200,000 distinct CDR3 sequences, approximately 16% seen once; the top ten hold 7.8%. What was sequenced was blood, either unsorted or a sorted T cell fraction (not recorded which). These receptors originate from a male donor with ankylosing spondylitis or in good health (not recorded which). The CDR3 runs from the conserved cysteine through the conserved F or W. D genes are given only for firm matches. Size is omitted from some rows. Given values are once, few, many or a class for expanded clones.

j_gene | v_gene | abundance | d_gene | CDR3aa | CDR3nt
TRBJ2-1 | TRBV5-4 | - | TRBD2 | CASSLGGERGDNEQFF | TGTGCCAGCAGCTTGGGGGGGGAGCGGGGCGACAATGAGCAGTTCTTC
TRBJ2-5 | TRBV29-1 | - | - | CSVDWGETQYF | TGCAGCGTTGACTGGGGAGAGACCCAGTACTTC
TRBJ2-6 | TRBV6-1 | few | - | CASSPGVSGANVLTF | TGTGCCAGCAGCCCGGGGGTCTCTGGGGCCAACGTCCTGACTTTC
TRBJ2-5 | TRBV6-6 | - | - | CASSGLGQPQETQYF | TGTGCCAGCAGTGGCTTAGGCCAGCCCCAAGAGACCCAGTACTTC
TRBJ2-2 | TRBV6-2/TRBV6-3 | - | TRBD2 | CASRGAGVNTGELFF | TGTGCCAGCAGAGGAGCGGGAGTGAACACCGGGGAGCTGTTTTTT
TRBJ2-7 | TRBV3-1 | few | TRBD2 | CASTPGLANEQYF | TGTGCCAGCACGCCTGGACTAGCGAATGAGCAGTACTTC
TRBJ1-1 | TRBV29-1 | many | - | CSAKDRGGVNTEAFF | TGCAGCGCTAAGGACAGAGGCGGGGTGAACACTGAAGCTTTCTTT
TRBJ1-2 | TRBV5-1 | - | - | CASSLPDGNLGYTF | TGCGCCAGCAGCTTGCCCGACGGAAATTTGGGCTACACCTTC
TRBJ2-7 | TRBV7-2 | few | - | CASSLVEGDSYEQYF | TGTGCCAGCAGCTTAGTGGAGGGAGATTCATACGAGCAGTACTTC
TRBJ1-5 | TRBV6-1 | many | TRBD1 | CASRPQGGSNQPQHF | TGTGCCAGCAGACCCCAGGGGGGAAGCAATCAGCCCCAGCATTTT
TRBJ1-2 | TRBV15 | many | - | CATSRAGIGGYTF | TGTGCCACCAGCAGAGCAGGGATCGGGGGCTACACCTTC
TRBJ2-2 | TRBV29-1 | many | TRBD1 | CSVHRGQNTGELFF | TGCAGCGTACACAGGGGGCAGAACACCGGGGAGCTGTTTTTT
TRBJ1-3 | TRBV30 | - | - | CAWRWGTKISGNTIYF | TGTGCCTGGAGATGGGGTACTAAAATCTCTGGAAACACCATATATTTT
TRBJ2-7 | TRBV29-1 | many | - | CSVEVAGNYEQYF | TGCAGCGTTGAAGTCGCAGGGAACTACGAGCAGTACTTC